The present T cell receptor beta chain was sequenced within a study of T cells in Graves' hyperthyroidism and ophthalmopathy. Study in general: Peripheral blood samples were taken at initial diagnosis, prior to any treatment. Regarding the study as a whole: In blood, most of the thyroid clonotypes expanded above 0.001 were also present.

The table lists this clonotype with many counts. Its antigen is unknown. Germline V gene lookup returns CDR1 KGHSH and CDR2 LQKENI. V was clipped by 4 bases and J by 3 bases, with 18 bases between them. The CDR3 consists of 17 residues. Amplification of TCR beta CDR3 regions used RNA as the template. Using the HTBI primer set, a first-round RT-PCR was run on the TCR CDR3. MiXCR was run by TCRdb on the multiplex PCR reads, yielding one entry per CDR3 protein. The data hold 350,000 to 400,000 distinct CDR3 sequences, with about 15% observed a single time. The rearrangement links TRBV18 to TRBJ1-4; possibly TRBD1 for D (5 bases). This TCR derives from a woman younger than 45 with Graves' hyperthyroidism. Material for sequencing was blood. The CDR3 coding sequence is TGTGCCAGCTCACTATCCAGCAACTCGGGGGCTAATGAAAAACTGTTTTTT. It yields the protein CASSLSSNSGANEKLFF.